This T cell receptor (beta chain) was captured by sequencing in a study of blood T cells in healthy people across ages (dated by TCRdb to between 2015 and 2016). Context from the whole study: In model experiments, template switching captured about one uniquely barcoded TCR beta cDNA molecule for every two T cells. Four age groups were formed from the donors: young (average 16 years), middle-aged (approximately 39), aged (around 62) and long-lived (about 75). To avoid experimental bias, donors of different ages were distributed randomly across sequencing lanes. Age-related changes in TCR beta repertoire diversity were measured in the study by deep sequencing normalized with unique cDNA molecular identifiers. For two donors (one aged 18 to 30 and one aged 80 or older), the study analyzed two additional independent replicas of 1 million unique cDNA reads from the same blood draw.

The 39 donors, aged about 6 to 95 years, were systemically healthy Caucasian individuals from Russia. Each donor gave approximately 9.3 milliliters of peripheral blood, collected into EDTA-treated Vacutainer tubes. Ficoll-Paque density-gradient centrifugation was used to isolate PBMCs, with at least 7 million per sample. Trizol reagent was used to extract total RNA from PBMCs, with at least 6 micrograms per sample. The percentages of naive CD45RAhigh/CD27high T cells were determined by flow cytometry on a PBMC aliquot from every donor. V loses 7 bases, J loses 2 bases, and the germline ends lie 10 bases apart. Spanning cysteine to phenylalanine, the CDR3 consists of 13 amino acids. The CDR3 DNA has 39 bases and is translated from base 1. The library was obtained by 5' RACE. The sequencer listed for this sample is Illumina HiSeq 2500. A second PCR of 7 to 11 cycles was performed with a sample-barcoded 5' primer and a J-beta primer mix. Each TCR beta cDNA molecule received a unique molecular identifier from a template-switch 5' adaptor carrying 12 random nucleotides. Each sample yielded at least 3 million CDR3-containing paired-end reads. All of the RNA was converted into first-strand cDNA using the Mint cDNA synthesis kit, with a TRBC-specific oligonucleotide serving as the primer. All cDNA was treated with uracil-DNA glycosylase and then went through a first 18-cycle PCR with the universal primers M1SS and BC2_uni_R. The study's own analysis went as follows. For normalization, 1 million high-quality reads were randomly selected from each sample, with every read carrying a distinct molecular identifier. Reads sharing molecular identifiers were discarded rather than binned into consensus sequences. MiTCR, set to a Q25 quality threshold and the strictest error-elimination algorithm, was used for CDR3 identification, clonotype clustering and error correction. A nonparametric unseen species model using Euler transformation provided a lower-bound estimate of total TCR beta diversity. Using fastp trimming at Q25 and MiXCR clonotype assembly, TCRdb reanalyzed the public sequencing data and kept in-frame beta chains. All rows with the same CDR3 protein become a single entry with the most common DNA and genes. The V and J calls and clone size are TCRdb's, not the authors'. Here the sample has approximately 1.5 million distinct CDR3 sequences; around 40% occur a single time. The top ten clones comprise roughly 3.7% of the sample.

Comments on this clonotype: This clone's antigen is unknown. No per-base quality is available; no much larger clone lies one base away.

Overall results and qualifications from the work: Conclusive comparison of naive and antigen-experienced compartments was prevented by the profiling of bulk unsorted PBMCs. Because the CMV infection status of the donors was unknown, age-related changes in expanded clonotypes may potentially have been confounded. Compared with the aged group, more naive CD4+ T cells, fewer expanded clones and increased TCR diversity were shown by the long-lived group, suggesting age selection. Total diversity estimates from one million sequenced T cells were considered lower bounds and underestimates. A strong correlation was found between observed TCR beta diversity and the percentage of naive T cells measured by flow cytometry. As age increased, observed TCR beta diversity per million T cells dropped in a roughly linear way, and a significant reduction was already evident by age about 40.

Source material: blood. The TCR originated in a woman younger than 35 in good health. The V and J genes are TRBV12-3 or TRBV12-4 and TRBJ2-3; no D gene call is confident. This receptor has the CDR3 CASKWVVTDTQYF. The nucleotides are TGTGCCAGCAAGTGGGTAGTCACAGATACGCAGTATTTT.